This T cell receptor beta chain originates from a study of cytomegalovirus exposure and HLA in healthy donors. Findings of the study overall: The study designated 150 to 200 TCR beta chains cytomegalovirus-associated. Through in vitro validation, a few CMV-associated chains were shown to be specific for CMV antigens. DRB1 had the most TCR associations and HLA-C the fewest, a later analysis found, with rates varying by HLA locus.

CDR1 is SGHAT, CDR2 FQNNGV, per germline. The CDR3 runs 12 residues. Trimming took off 6 bases at V and 3 bases at J, with 6 bases between the two ends. The PCR had 60 Vbeta and 13 Jbeta primers. Clones were sequenced by immunoSEQ multiplex PCR, and TCRdb holds only the in-frame ones, with some missing. This sample has over 100,000 clones, with 75% to 80% found just once. About this clone: Its cognate antigen is unknown.

The chain recombines TRBV11-2 with TRBJ2-1; D is unresolved. Material for sequencing was PBMCs. This clonotype was obtained from a man aged 55 to 69 in good health and CMV-seropositive. The CDR3 coding sequence is TGTGCCAGCAGTTACGGCTACAATGAGCAGTTCTTC. Translated: CASSYGYNEQFF.